Given below is one TCR beta chain in context. Naive CD8 cells comprised CD45RO-negative, CCR7-positively selected cells, excluding terminally differentiated effector memory CD45RA+ cells. Sequenced by immunoSEQ multiplex PCR; TCRdb stores in-frame clones only, minus some. The sample carries around 2,000,000 clones, under 95% recorded once. The sample originates from a study of shared clonotypes between healthy human individuals. The CDR3 has 14 amino acids. The V and J ends lost 6 bases and 4 bases respectively, with 13 bases between them. Germline V gene lookup returns CDR1 MDHEN and CDR2 SYDVKM. This TCR derives from a man aged 18 to 29 in good health. Some clones in this sample may be carry-over from other donors' samples. The sample comprised naive CD8+ T cells from PBMCs. The chain joins TRBV28 to TRBJ2-1, with D tentatively TRBD2 (5 bases). This chain's CDR3 is CASRIRGEYNEQFF. DNA of the CDR3: TGTGCCAGCAGAATACGGGGAGAATACAATGAGCAGTTCTTC.